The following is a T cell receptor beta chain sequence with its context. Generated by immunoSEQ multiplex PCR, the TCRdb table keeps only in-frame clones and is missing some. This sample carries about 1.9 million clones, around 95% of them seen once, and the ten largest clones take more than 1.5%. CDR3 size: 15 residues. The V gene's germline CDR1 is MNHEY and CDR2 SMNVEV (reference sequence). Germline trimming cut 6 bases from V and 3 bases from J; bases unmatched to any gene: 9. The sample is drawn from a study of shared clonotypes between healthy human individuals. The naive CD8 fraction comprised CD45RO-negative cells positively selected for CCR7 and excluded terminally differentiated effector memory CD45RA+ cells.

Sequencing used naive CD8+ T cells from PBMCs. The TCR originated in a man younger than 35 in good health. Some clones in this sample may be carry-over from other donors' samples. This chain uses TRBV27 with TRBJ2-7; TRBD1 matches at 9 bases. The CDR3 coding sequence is TGTGCCAGCAGCCCTAGGGGACAGGGATTCTACGAGCAGTACTTC. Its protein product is CASSPRGQGFYEQYF.